The text below deals with one T cell receptor beta chain. What it binds is unknown. The CDR3 is made up of 15 amino acids. CDR1 and CDR2 (germline): SGHVS, FQNEAQ. Trimming left V 6 bases short and J 1 base short, with 16 bases between. This record comes from a study of blood T cells in healthy people across ages. General study results and limits: More naive CD4+ cells and higher diversity were found in long-lived than in aged donors.

Primed by a sample-barcoded 5' primer and a J-beta primer mix, a second PCR proceeded for 7 to 11 cycles. One entry per CDR3 protein, called by TCRdb with MiXCR from the 5' RACE reads. Of roughly 1,700,000 distinct CDR3 sequences in the sample, approximately 30% are singletons; the top ten hold roughly 8%. This receptor was identified in a woman in her thirties in good health. The chain employs TRBV7-8 and TRBJ2-7; D may be TRBD1 (6 bases). Sample: blood. This CDR3 reads CASRIVTGTSYEQYF. The CDR3, as DNA: TGTGCCAGCAGAATTGTAACAGGGACGTCCTACGAGCAGTACTTC.